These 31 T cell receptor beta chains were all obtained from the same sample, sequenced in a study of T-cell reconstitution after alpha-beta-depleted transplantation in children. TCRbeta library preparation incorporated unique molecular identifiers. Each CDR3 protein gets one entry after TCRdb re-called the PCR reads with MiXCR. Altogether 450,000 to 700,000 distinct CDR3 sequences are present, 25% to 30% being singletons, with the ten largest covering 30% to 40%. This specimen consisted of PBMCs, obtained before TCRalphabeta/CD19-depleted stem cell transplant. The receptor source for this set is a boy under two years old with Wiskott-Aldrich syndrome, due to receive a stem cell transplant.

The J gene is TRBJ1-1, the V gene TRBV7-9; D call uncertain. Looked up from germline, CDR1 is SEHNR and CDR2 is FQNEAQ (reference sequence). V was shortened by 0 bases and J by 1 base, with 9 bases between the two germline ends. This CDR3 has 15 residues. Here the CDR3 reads CASSLASKANTEAFF. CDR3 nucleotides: TGTGCCAGCAGCTTAGCATCCAAGGCGAACACTGAAGCTTTCTTT. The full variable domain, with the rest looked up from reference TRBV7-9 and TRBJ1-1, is DTGVSQNPRHKITKRGQNVTFRCDPISEHNRLYWYRQTLGQGPEFLTYFQNEAQLEKSRLLSDRFSAERPKGSFSTLEIQRTEQGDSAMYLCASSLASKANTEAFFGQGTRLTVV.

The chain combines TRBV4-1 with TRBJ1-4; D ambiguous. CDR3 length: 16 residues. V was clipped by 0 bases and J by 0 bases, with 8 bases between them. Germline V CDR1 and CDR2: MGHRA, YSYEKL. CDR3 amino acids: CASSQEGFPTNEKLFF. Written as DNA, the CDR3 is TGCGCCAGCAGCCAAGAAGGGTTTCCAACTAATGAAAAACTGTTTTTT.

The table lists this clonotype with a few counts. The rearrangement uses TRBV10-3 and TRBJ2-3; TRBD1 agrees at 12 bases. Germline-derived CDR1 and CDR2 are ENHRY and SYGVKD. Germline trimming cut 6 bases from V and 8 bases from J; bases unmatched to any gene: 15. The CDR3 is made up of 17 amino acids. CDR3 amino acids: CAISPGQGAGGSSTQYF. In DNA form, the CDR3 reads TGTGCCATCAGCCCGGGACAGGGGGCGGGCGGTAGTTCTACGCAGTATTTT.

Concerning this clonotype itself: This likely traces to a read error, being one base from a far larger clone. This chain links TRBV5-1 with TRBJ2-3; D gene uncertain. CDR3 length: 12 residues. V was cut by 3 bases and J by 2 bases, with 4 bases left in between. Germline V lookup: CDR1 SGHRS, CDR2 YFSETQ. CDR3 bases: TGCGCCAGCAGCTGGTACACAGATACGCAGTATTTT. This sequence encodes CASSWYTDTQYF.

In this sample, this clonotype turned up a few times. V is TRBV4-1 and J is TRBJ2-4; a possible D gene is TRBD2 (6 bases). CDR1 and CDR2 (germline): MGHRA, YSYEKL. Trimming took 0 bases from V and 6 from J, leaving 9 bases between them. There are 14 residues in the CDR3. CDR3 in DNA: TGCGCCAGCAGCCAAGATTCAGCGGGAAACATTCAGTACTTC. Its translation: CASSQDSAGNIQYF.

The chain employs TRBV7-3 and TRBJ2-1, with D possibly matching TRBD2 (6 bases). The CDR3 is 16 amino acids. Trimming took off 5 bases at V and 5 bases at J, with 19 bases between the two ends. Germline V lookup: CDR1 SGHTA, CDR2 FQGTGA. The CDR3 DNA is TGTGCCAGCAGCCCTACCGGAGGGAGTCTCAACAATGAGCAGTTCTTC. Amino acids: CASSPTGGSLNNEQFF. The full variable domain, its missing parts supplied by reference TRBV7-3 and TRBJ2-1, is GAGVSQTPSNKVTEKGKYVELRCDPISGHTALYWYRQSLGQGPEFLIYFQGTGAADDSGLPNDRFFAVRPEGSVSTLKIQRTERGDSAVYLCASSPTGGSLNNEQFFGPGTRLTVL.

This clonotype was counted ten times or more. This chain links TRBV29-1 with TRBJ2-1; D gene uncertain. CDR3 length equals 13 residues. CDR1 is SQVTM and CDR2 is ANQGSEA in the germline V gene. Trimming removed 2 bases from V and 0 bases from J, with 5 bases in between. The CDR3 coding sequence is TGCAGCGTTGAACGAAGCTCCTACAATGAGCAGTTCTTC. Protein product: CSVERSSYNEQFF.

The CDR3 sequence: CSSRTSGFYNEQFF. The DNA for the CDR3 is TGCAGTTCACGGACTAGCGGGTTCTACAATGAGCAGTTCTTC. The chain employs TRBV20-1 and TRBJ2-1, with TRBD2 matching 11 bases. CDR3 length: 14 residues. J was trimmed by 3 bases and V by 8 bases; bases with no gene match: 6. Germline V gives CDR1 DFQATT, CDR2 SNEGSKA (reference sequence).

The CDR3 reads CASSPPTGTSGREVVAYNEQFF. DNA for the CDR3: TGTGCCAGCAGCCCACCAACTGGGACTAGCGGGAGGGAAGTAGTAGCCTACAATGAGCAGTTCTTC. This rearrangement joins TRBV4-2 to TRBJ2-1, with 16 bases aligning to TRBD2. Germline trimming cut 4 bases from V and 2 bases from J; bases unmatched to any gene: 17. Germline loops: CDR1 LGHNA, CDR2 YNFKEQ. This CDR3 is built from 22 residues.

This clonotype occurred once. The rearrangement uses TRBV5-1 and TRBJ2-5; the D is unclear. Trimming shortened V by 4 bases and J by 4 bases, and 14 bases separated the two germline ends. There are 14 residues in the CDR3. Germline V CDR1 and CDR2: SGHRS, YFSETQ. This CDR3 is CASSPECPGETQYF. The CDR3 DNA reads TGCGCCAGCAGCCCGGAGTGCCCCGGAGAGACCCAGTACTTC.

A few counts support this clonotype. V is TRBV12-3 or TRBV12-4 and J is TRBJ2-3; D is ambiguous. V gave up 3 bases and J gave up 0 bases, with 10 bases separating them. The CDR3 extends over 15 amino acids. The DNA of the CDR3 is TGTGCCAGCAGTTTGGACGCCCCTAGCACAGATACGCAGTATTTT. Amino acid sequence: CASSLDAPSTDTQYF.

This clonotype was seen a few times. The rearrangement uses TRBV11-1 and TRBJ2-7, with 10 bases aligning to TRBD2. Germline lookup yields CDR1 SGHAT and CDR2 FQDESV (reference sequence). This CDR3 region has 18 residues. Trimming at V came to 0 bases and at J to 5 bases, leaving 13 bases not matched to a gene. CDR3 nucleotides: TGTGCCAGCAGCTTAGCTGGGGGTTTGGCTAGCGGGAGCCACGAGCAGTACTTC. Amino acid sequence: CASSLAGGLASGSHEQYF. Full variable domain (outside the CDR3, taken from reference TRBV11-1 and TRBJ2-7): EAEVAQSPRYKITEKSQAVAFWCDPISGHATLYWYRQILGQGPELLVQFQDESVVDDSQLPKDRFSAERLKGVDSTLKIQPAELGDSAMYLCASSLAGGLASGSHEQYFGPGTRLTVT.

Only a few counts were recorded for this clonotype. This CDR3 is CASSPGQGSSYEQYF. CDR3 sequence (DNA): TGCGCCAGCAGCCCAGGACAGGGAAGCTCCTACGAGCAGTACTTC. The chain is built from TRBV5-1 and TRBJ2-7; 8 nucleotides match TRBD1. Trimming removed 4 bases from V and 0 bases from J; junction bases left unmatched: 6. Germline assignment: CDR1 SGHRS and CDR2 YFSETQ. CDR3 length equals 15 residues.

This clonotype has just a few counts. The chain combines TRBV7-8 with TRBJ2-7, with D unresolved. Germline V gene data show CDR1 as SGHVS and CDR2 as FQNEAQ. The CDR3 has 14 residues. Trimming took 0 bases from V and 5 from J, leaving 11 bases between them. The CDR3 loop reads CASSLARHTDEQYF. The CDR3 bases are TGTGCCAGCAGCTTAGCGCGGCACACGGACGAGCAGTACTTC. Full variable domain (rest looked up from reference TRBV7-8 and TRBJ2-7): GAGVSQSPRYKVAKRGQDVALRCDPISGHVSLFWYQQALGQGPEFLTYFQNEAQLDKSGLPSDRFFAERPEGSVSTLKIQRTQQEDSAVYLCASSLARHTDEQYFGPGTRLTVT.

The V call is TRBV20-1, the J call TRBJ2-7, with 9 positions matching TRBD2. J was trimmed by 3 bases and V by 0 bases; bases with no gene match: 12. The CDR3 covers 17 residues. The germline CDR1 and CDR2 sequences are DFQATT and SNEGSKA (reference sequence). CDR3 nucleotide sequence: TGCAGTGCTAGAGATTTGGGTAGCGGGAGTTATATCTACGAGCAGTACTTC. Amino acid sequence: CSARDLGSGSYIYEQYF.

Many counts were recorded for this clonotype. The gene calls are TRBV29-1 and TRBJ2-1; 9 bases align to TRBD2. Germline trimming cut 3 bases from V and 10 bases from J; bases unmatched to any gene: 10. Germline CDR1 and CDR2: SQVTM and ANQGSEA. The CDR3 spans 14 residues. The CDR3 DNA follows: TGCAGCGTTGACCTGACTAGCGGTGCCCTCGAGCAGTTCTTC. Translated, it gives CSVDLTSGALEQFF.

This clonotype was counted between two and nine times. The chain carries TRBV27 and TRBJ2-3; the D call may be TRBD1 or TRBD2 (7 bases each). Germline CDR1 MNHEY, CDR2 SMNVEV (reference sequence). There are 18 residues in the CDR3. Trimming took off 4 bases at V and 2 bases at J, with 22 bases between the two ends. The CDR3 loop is CASSSPRGGRGTTDTQYF. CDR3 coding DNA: TGTGCCAGCAGTTCACCCAGGGGGGGTCGGGGAACCACAGATACGCAGTATTTT.

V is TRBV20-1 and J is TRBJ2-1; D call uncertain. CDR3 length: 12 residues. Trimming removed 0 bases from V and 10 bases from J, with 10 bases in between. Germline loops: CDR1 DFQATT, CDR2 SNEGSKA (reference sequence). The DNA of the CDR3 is TGCAGTGCTAGAGATTCCATTCCAGAGCAGTTCTTC. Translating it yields CSARDSIPEQFF.

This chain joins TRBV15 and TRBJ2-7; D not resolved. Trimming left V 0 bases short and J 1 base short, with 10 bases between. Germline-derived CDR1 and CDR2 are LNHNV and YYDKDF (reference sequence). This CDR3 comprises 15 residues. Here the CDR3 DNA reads TGTGCCACCAGCAGAGAGTCCGGGCTTTCCTACGAGCAGTACTTC. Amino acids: CATSRESGLSYEQYF.

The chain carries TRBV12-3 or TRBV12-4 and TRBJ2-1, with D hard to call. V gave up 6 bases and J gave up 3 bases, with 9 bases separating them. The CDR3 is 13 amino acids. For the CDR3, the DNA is TGTGCCAGCAGGGGCCCCTTCTACAATGAGCAGTTCTTC. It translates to CASRGPFYNEQFF.

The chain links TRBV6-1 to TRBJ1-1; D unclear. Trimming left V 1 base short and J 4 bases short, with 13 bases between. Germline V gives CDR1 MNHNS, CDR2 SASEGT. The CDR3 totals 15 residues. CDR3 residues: CASSEVRVLGTEAFF. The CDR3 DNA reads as TGTGCCAGCAGTGAAGTAAGGGTTCTGGGCACTGAAGCTTTCTTT.

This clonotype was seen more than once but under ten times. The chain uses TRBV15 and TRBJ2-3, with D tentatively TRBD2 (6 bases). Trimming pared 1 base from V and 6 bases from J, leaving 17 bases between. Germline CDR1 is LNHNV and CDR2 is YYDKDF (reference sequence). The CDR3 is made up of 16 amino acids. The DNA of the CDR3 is TGTGCCACCAGCAGAGTTTCTAGCGTGAACCCGGATACGCAGTATTTT. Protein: CATSRVSSVNPDTQYF.

CDR3 sequence (DNA): TGCGCCAGCACCCTACTAGCGGGAGGACTGAACAATGAGCAGTTCTTC. Its translation: CASTLLAGGLNNEQFF. This sequence joins TRBV5-1 and TRBJ2-1; 12 bases are a match to TRBD2. J lost 5 bases, V lost 6 bases, and 9 bases had no gene match. CDR3 length: 16 residues. Germline V gene sequence: CDR1 SGHRS, CDR2 YFSETQ.

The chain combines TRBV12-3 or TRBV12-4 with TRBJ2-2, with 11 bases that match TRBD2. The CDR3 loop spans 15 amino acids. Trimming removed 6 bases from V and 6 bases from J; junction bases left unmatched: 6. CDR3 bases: TGTGCCAGCAGACTAGCGGGAGTGAGGGCCGGGGAGCTGTTTTTT. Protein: CASRLAGVRAGELFF.

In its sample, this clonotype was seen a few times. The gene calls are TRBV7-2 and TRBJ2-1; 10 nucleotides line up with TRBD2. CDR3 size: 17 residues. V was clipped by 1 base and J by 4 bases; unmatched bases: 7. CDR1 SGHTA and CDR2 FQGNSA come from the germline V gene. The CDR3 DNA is TGTGCCAGCAGCTTAGGGACACTAGCGGGATTTTACAATGAGCAGTTCTTC. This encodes CASSLGTLAGFYNEQFF. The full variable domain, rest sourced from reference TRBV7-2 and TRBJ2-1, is GAGVSQSPSNKVTEKGKDVELRCDPISGHTALYWYRQSLGQGLEFLIYFQGNSAPDKSGLPSDRFSAERTGGSVSTLTIQRTQQEDSAVYLCASSLGTLAGFYNEQFFGPGTRLTVL.

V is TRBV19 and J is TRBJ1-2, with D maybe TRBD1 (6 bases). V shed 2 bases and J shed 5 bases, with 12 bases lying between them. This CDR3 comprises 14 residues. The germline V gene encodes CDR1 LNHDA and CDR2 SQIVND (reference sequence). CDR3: CASSITRGKYGYTF. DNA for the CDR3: TGTGCCAGTAGTATAACCAGGGGAAAGTATGGCTACACCTTC.

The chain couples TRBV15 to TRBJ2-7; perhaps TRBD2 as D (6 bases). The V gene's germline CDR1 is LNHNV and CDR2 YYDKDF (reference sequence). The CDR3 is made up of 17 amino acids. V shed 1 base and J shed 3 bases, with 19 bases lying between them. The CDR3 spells CATSRGRTSGGYYEQYF. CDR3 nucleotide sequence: TGTGCCACCAGCAGAGGTCGTACAAGCGGAGGGTACTACGAGCAGTACTTC.

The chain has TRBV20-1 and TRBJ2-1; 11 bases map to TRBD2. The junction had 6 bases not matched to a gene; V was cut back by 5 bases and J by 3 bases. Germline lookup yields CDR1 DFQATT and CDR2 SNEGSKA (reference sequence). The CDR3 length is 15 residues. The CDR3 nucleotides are TGCAGTGCTCGGACTAGCGGGCGCCTCTACAATGAGCAGTTCTTC. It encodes CSARTSGRLYNEQFF.

CDR3 DNA sequence: TGTGCCAGCAGCGTAGCGGAAGGATTCCACAATGAGCAGTTCTTC. This translates into CASSVAEGFHNEQFF. This chain joins TRBV9 and TRBJ2-1; D remains unclear. Trimming left V 0 bases short and J 5 bases short, with 12 bases between. CDR1 is SGDLS, CDR2 YYNGEE, per germline. The CDR3 is made up of 15 amino acids.

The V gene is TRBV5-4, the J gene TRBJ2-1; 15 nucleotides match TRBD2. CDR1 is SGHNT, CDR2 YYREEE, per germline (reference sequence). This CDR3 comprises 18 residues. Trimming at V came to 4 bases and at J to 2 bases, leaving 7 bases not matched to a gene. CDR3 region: CASSVGLAGGRTYNEQFF. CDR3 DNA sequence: TGTGCCAGCAGCGTGGGACTAGCGGGAGGAAGAACCTACAATGAGCAGTTCTTC.

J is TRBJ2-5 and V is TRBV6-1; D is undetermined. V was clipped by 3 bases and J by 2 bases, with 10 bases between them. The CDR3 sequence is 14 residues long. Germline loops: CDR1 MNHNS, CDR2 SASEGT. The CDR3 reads CASSDWNPQETQYF. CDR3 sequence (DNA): TGTGCCAGCAGTGATTGGAACCCTCAAGAGACCCAGTACTTC.